This TCR beta chain was recorded in a study of cytomegalovirus exposure and HLA in healthy donors. The PCR made use of 60 Vbeta and 13 Jbeta primers. Some clones are missing from TCRdb's copy, which holds only in-frame ones; the method was immunoSEQ multiplex PCR. The table has some 160,000 clones, 75% to 80% seen once; the top ten hold about 1.7%. CDR3 length equals 15 residues. Deletions cut 4 bases from V and 4 bases from J, with 15 bases between. Germline CDR1 reads SGDLS; CDR2 reads YYNGEE. The V gene is TRBV9, the J gene TRBJ1-3; D possibly corresponds to TRBD1 (6 bases). What was sequenced was PBMCs. The sequence was collected from a woman in her 30s in good health and CMV-seronegative. This chain's CDR3 is CASSPRGLNGNTIYF. The CDR3 DNA follows: TGTGCCAGCAGCCCCAGGGGATTGAACGGAAACACCATATATTTT.